This TCR beta chain emerged from a study of post-analysis software for immune sequencing data (dated by TCRdb to 2015 to 2017). About the study as a whole: Relapsing-remitting, secondary progressive and progressive-relapsing multiple sclerosis were recorded as disease courses, and subtype annotation was lacking for some patients. The patient repertoires were compared against some twelve previously published healthy control repertoires obtained from donors aged 6 to 25 years. A subset of samples was prepared in parallel using single-end sample barcoding, then pooled and co-amplified after Illumina adapter ligation.

To demonstrate the VDJtools post-analysis software, TCR beta repertoires were profiled from the peripheral blood of roughly 12 young patients with multiple sclerosis. The multiple sclerosis patients were children and adolescents ranging in age from about 6 to 17 years. The paper as a whole reports these results and caveats: Significantly higher frequencies in patients than in controls were found for five or six TRBV segments, including TRBV5-6, TRBV5-1 and TRBV20-1. The multiple sclerosis patient group was slightly younger than the control group. Compared with controls, multiple sclerosis patients had significantly lower normalized Chao1 diversity, a finding suggesting substantial peripheral T-cell clonal expansion. Direct clustering with F measure revealed strong co-clustering of samples prepared in the same batch, which led to a batch-effect correction.

Library preparation used PCR. The sequencer was an Illumina HiSeq 2500. To reduce PCR and sequencing biases, unique molecular identifiers were built into the TCR beta cDNA libraries. Per 1 to 10 million input T cells, roughly 0.5 million cDNA molecules were obtained, such that each molecule approximated one T cell. Patient libraries were prepared and sequenced with the same protocol used for the earlier healthy control dataset. Samples belonging to the same batch were prepared together, multiplexed and sequenced on a shared HiSeq lane. On the authors' methods: MIGEC handled the raw barcoded reads, throwing out single-read molecular identifier groups before consensus assembly and CDR3 extraction. Clonotype tables were post-analysed with VDJtools, and diversity was normalized by down-sampling all datasets to the smallest sample size. Repertoire overlap clustering matched CDR3 amino acid but not nucleotide sequences to correct batch-related cross-sample contamination. The public reads were run again by TCRdb, first through fastp at Q25 and then through MiXCR, and only productive beta chains were kept. Under each unique CDR3 protein, matching rows form one entry showing the most common genes and DNA. It is TCRdb's table, rather than the study itself, that gives the V and J calls and clone size. This sample comprises 700,000 to 800,000 distinct CDR3 sequences, roughly 29% of them detected only once. The top ten constitute approximately 0.55% of the sample.

This clonotype was detected only a few times. Its antigen remains unidentified. The sample holds no much larger clone one base away, and base qualities are not on file. The CDR3, cysteine through phenylalanine, is 15 amino acids long. Left in the record is the CDR3 DNA by itself, 45 bases read in frame from the first base. V lost 2 bases and J lost 4 bases, and the count of bases not matched to a germline gene is 7. Based on the germline V gene (reference sequence), the CDR1 and CDR2 sequences are SEHNR and FQNEAQ. The chain is assembled from TRBV7-9 and TRBJ2-5, with 7 bases aligning to TRBD1. Sequenced sample: blood. The receptor was derived from a girl aged 10-17 years with multiple sclerosis. The nucleotides are TGTGCCAGCAGCTTAAACCCCAGACAGGGAGAGACCCAGTACTTC. It encodes CASSLNPRQGETQYF.